These 5 T cell receptor beta chains share one sample of origin, sequenced in a study of blood T cell repertoires in COVID-19. TCRdb's copy holds only in-frame clones and misses some; the assay was immunoSEQ multiplex PCR. Here the sample spans some 76,000 clones, approximately 87% being singletons. Sequenced sample: peripheral blood. The source of these receptors is an elderly man in a cohort sampled during active COVID-19.

The gene calls are TRBV5-1 and TRBJ2-7; 11 bases align to TRBD2. Germline lookup yields CDR1 SGHRS and CDR2 YFSETQ. The CDR3 loop spans 15 amino acids. Unmatched junction bases numbered 3, after V lost 4 bases and J lost 0 bases. CDR3 nucleotide sequence: TGCGCCAGCAGCCTCACTAGCGGGGGCTCCTACGAGCAGTACGTC. It encodes CASSLTSGGSYEQYV.

The chain couples TRBV6-5 to TRBJ1-4; possible D gene TRBD1, 5 bases. V shed 4 bases and J shed 7 bases, with 16 bases lying between them. Germline V gene data show CDR1 as MNHEY and CDR2 as SVGAGI. The CDR3 runs 15 residues. CDR3 sequence: CASSSGGAGGEKLFF. DNA of the CDR3: TGTGCCAGCAGTTCCGGGGGAGCTGGGGGTGAAAAACTGTTTTTT.

The rearrangement links TRBV7-2 to TRBJ1-5; possible D gene TRBD1, 6 bases. This CDR3 spans 15 amino acids. In germline, CDR1 is SGHTA, CDR2 FQGNSA. V dropped 2 bases and J dropped 6 bases, with 14 bases sitting between them. CDR3: CASSLNRDFGQPQHF. The CDR3 region has the DNA TGTGCCAGCAGCTTAAACAGGGATTTTGGTCAGCCCCAGCATTTT.

The rearrangement links TRBV5-6 to TRBJ2-7; D is perhaps TRBD1 (6 bases). The CDR3 spans 14 residues. Germline V gene lookup returns CDR1 SGHDT and CDR2 YYEEEE. Deletions cut 2 bases from V and 6 bases from J, with 15 bases between. The CDR3, as DNA: TGTGCCAGCAGCTTCGTAGACAGGCTCGGCGAGCAGTACGTC. Its translation: CASSFVDRLGEQYV.

The chain joins TRBV6-5 to TRBJ1-2, with TRBD1 identical over 7 bases. The CDR3 has 15 residues. Germline trimming cut 5 bases from V and 1 base from J; bases unmatched to any gene: 7. From germline, CDR1 is MNHEY and CDR2 SVGAGI. CDR3 in amino acids: CASSTGDSLNYGYTF. The CDR3 DNA follows: TGTGCCAGCAGTACGGGGGACAGCCTTAACTATGGCTACACCTTC.